The rows below give T cell receptor beta chains drawn from one sample of a study of early T cells in non-severe SARS-CoV-2 infection. TCRdb itself ran the 5' RACE reads through MiXCR, one entry per CDR3 protein. This table has some 55,000 distinct CDR3 sequences, roughly 12% appearing once. The sample consisted of whole blood. The origin of the receptors is an adult who was a healthcare worker with PCR-confirmed SARS-CoV-2 infection or an uninfected control (not recorded which). Each CDR3 is given with its conserved first and last residue. Fields, in order: D gene, J gene, clone size, V gene, CDR3 DNA, CDR3 protein. D genes are given only for firm matches. Clone size is stated in some rows and not others, as once, few, many or a class when expanded.

NA	TRBJ2-5	many	TRBV7-2	TGTGCCAGCAGCTTAGCTGCTTACCAAGAGACCCAGTACTTC	CASSLAAYQETQYF
NA	TRBJ1-1	NA	TRBV18	TGTGCCAGCTCACCGAAAAAGGGGGTGAACACTGAAGCTTTCTTT	CASSPKKGVNTEAFF
NA	TRBJ2-4	few	TRBV20-1	TGCAGTGCTAGAGATTCACAGGGTTCAAATAACATTCAGTACTTC	CSARDSQGSNNIQYF
NA	TRBJ2-6	few	TRBV18	TGTGCCAGCTCACCACCGGACATACCCCCCTGGGGCCAACGTCCTGACTTC	CASSPPDIPPWGQRPDF
NA	TRBJ1-1	few	TRBV28	TGTGCCAGCAGACGGGGTGAAGCTTTCTTT	CASRRGEAFF
NA	TRBJ2-7	once	TRBV5-1	TGCGCCAGCAGCTTGGGGCAGTTGTACGAGCAGTACTTC	CASSLGQLYEQYF
NA	TRBJ1-6	NA	TRBV2	TGTGCCAGCAGCCCGTTTGAAAATTCACCCCTCCACTTT	CASSPFENSPLHF
NA	TRBJ2-7	few	TRBV11-3	TGTGCCAGCAGCTCGGGGACGGTGAGCTCCTACGAGCAGTACTTC	CASSSGTVSSYEQYF
TRBD2	TRBJ2-7	many	TRBV14	TGTGCCAGCAGCCAATACGGGGTCAGGACTAGCGGGAGTCCGGAGCAGTACTTC	CASSQYGVRTSGSPEQYF
TRBD2	TRBJ2-2	many	TRBV3-1	TGTGCCAGCAGCCCGTATAGCGGGACGAACACCGGGGAGCTGTTTTTT	CASSPYSGTNTGELFF
TRBD1	TRBJ2-7	NA	TRBV27	TGTGCCAGCAGTCCCTGGGACAGGCGGTCCTACGAGCAGTACTTC	CASSPWDRRSYEQYF
NA	TRBJ2-1	NA	TRBV20-1	TGCAGTGCTAGAGATAGCACCTGGGAGCAGTTCTTC	CSARDSTWEQFF
NA	TRBJ2-1	many	TRBV5-4	TGTGCCAGCAGCGTCGACTACAATGAGCAGTTCTTC	CASSVDYNEQFF
NA	TRBJ2-3	few	TRBV5-1	TGCGCCAGCAGCTTGGAGGCAGGCACAGATACGCAGTATTTT	CASSLEAGTDTQYF
NA	TRBJ1-1	few	TRBV28	TGTGCCAGCAAAAACACTGAAGCTTTCTTT	CASKNTEAFF
NA	TRBJ2-1	many	TRBV10-1	TGCGCCAGCAGCGCTAGCCCCGTCGGGTACAATGAGCAGTTCTTC	CASSASPVGYNEQFF
TRBD2	TRBJ2-7	few	TRBV7-6	TGTGCCAGCAGCTCCTTAGCGGGAGTCTACGAGCAGTACTTC	CASSSLAGVYEQYF
TRBD2	TRBJ2-2	many	TRBV30	TGTGCCTGGAGTGCGTCCGGGACTAGCGGATACACCGGGGAGCTGTTTTTT	CAWSASGTSGYTGELFF
TRBD1	TRBJ2-1	many	TRBV11-2	TGTGCCAGCAGCCACCGGGACAGGGGGGCGAATGAGCAGTTCTTC	CASSHRDRGANEQFF
NA	TRBJ1-1	NA	TRBV11-3	TGTGCCAGCAGCTTAGAGGGGGGCGACGCTTTCTTT	CASSLEGGDAFF
NA	TRBJ2-7	many	TRBV3-1	TGTGCCAGCAGCCAAGGTCAGGGCTCCTACGAGCAGTACTTC	CASSQGQGSYEQYF
NA	TRBJ2-1	few	TRBV7-9	TGTGCCAGCAGCCAATTCAGCGTCAATGAGCAGTTCTTC	CASSQFSVNEQFF
NA	TRBJ2-6	NA	TRBV12-3/TRBV12-4	TGTGCCAGCAGCCTTATTAAAAGGTTAAGTGGGGCCAACGTCCTGACTTTC	CASSLIKRLSGANVLTF
TRBD2	TRBJ2-3	many	TRBV19	TGTGCCAGTAGTATGTCGGGGGGAATCGCAGATACGCAGTATTTT	CASSMSGGIADTQYF
NA	TRBJ2-3	many	TRBV28	TGTGCCAGCAGCCGGAAATCGTTTAGCACAGATACGCAGTATTTT	CASSRKSFSTDTQYF
TRBD2	TRBJ2-5	many	TRBV19	TGTGCCAGTAGTATCCCTAGCGGGGGCCAAGAGACCCAGTACTTC	CASSIPSGGQETQYF
NA	TRBJ1-4	few	TRBV3-1	TGTGCCAGCAGCCCCATAGGCGGAAAACTGTTTTTT	CASSPIGGKLFF
NA	TRBJ2-7	many	TRBV3-1	TGTGCCAGCAGCCAAGAATCGGGGAACGGCTACGAGCAGTACTTC	CASSQESGNGYEQYF
NA	TRBJ2-2	many	TRBV11-2	TGTGCCAGCAGCCCCGCCAGGGATGGGGAGCTGTTTTTT	CASSPARDGELFF
NA	TRBJ1-5	many	TRBV12-3/TRBV12-4	TGTGCCAGCAGTTTATCAGGAAACCATCAGCCCCAGCATTTT	CASSLSGNHQPQHF
NA	TRBJ1-4	many	TRBV20-1	TGCAGTGCTAGAGCCCCAGGGAGTCGGGATGAAAAACTGTTTTTT	CSARAPGSRDEKLFF
NA	TRBJ1-5	many	TRBV12-3/TRBV12-4	TGTGCCAGCAGCCCCCCGGGGCGGAGCAATCAGCCCCAGCATTTT	CASSPPGRSNQPQHF
TRBD1	TRBJ1-5	few	TRBV6-6	TGTGCCAGCCTAGGACAGGGGGATCAGCCCCAGCATTTT	CASLGQGDQPQHF